The 2 T cell receptor beta chains below were found in one sample sequenced in a study of CD8+CD57+ T cells in acquired aplastic anemia. Researchers used genomic DNA as the template to profile TCR beta VDJ and CDR3. A single record per CDR3 protein comes from TCRdb applying MiXCR to the reads. The sample holds approximately 380,000 distinct CDR3 sequences, 55% to 70% seen once. Sequenced: sorted CD4+, CD8+, or CD8+CD57+ T cells (not recorded which) from PBMCs. These receptors originate from a human donor in good health, serving as a control.

This clonotype occurred many times. The chain combines TRBV9 with TRBJ1-1; possibly TRBD1 for D (6 bases). From germline, CDR1 is SGDLS and CDR2 YYNGEE. The CDR3 runs 14 residues. V was clipped by 0 bases and J by 8 bases, with 14 bases between them. The CDR3 DNA reads TGTGCCAGCAGCGTAGGAGGGGGGGACGGGGAAGCTTTCTTT. Encoded protein: CASSVGGGDGEAFF.

This clonotype is a singleton in its sample. The CDR3 does not close with the conserved phenylalanine or tryptophan, likely indicating a read error. No DNA is shown, since the ends of the CDR3 on it are uncertain; the CDR3 is the one TCRdb lists. The gene calls are TRBV7-8 and TRBJ2-3; the D segment call TRBD1 is taken from the table without a DNA check. Termini included, the CDR3 measures 12 amino acids. The germline V gene encodes CDR1 SGHVS and CDR2 FQNEAQ. The CDR3: CASSPRRGDTEA.